These 25 T cell receptor beta chains originate from one sample sequenced in a study of beta chain features in type 1 diabetes. General study findings and limits: Type 1 diabetes patients had TCRB CDR3s that were shorter (moderately but significantly so) in all four CD4+ subsets.

Sequenced material consisted of expressed TCRB transcripts (all of the isolated RNA was reverse transcribed). Libraries were prepared by immunoSEQ multiplex PCR; TCRdb keeps only in-frame clonotypes and omits some of them. The table lists some 700,000 clones, roughly 13% of them singletons. Their antigen targets remain unknown. The sequenced sample consisted of naive CD4+ T cells from blood. Source of these receptors: a man younger than 35 with type 1 diabetes.

This clone has just a few counts. The gene calls are TRBV30 and TRBJ1-2; no clear D gene. The CDR3 loop spans 16 amino acids. Germline CDR1 is GTSNPN and CDR2 is SVGIG (reference sequence). V shed 5 bases and J shed 0 bases, with 19 bases lying between them. The CDR3 protein is CAWANAPGMTNYGYTF. CDR3 nucleotides: TGTGCCTGGGCTAATGCCCCGGGGATGACTAACTATGGCTACACCTTC.

This clone has just a few counts. The rearrangement links TRBV28 to TRBJ2-1, with a tentative D call TRBD1 (6 bases). The CDR3 has 13 amino acids. V was clipped by 6 bases and J by 4 bases, with 10 bases between them. Germline V lookup: CDR1 MDHEN, CDR2 SYDVKM. CDR3 region: CASSSDRYNEQFF. The CDR3 DNA is TGTGCCAGCAGCAGTGACAGGTACAATGAGCAGTTCTTC.

This clone occurred a few times. This chain uses TRBV9 with TRBJ1-2; D is unresolved. The CDR3 has 14 amino acids. V lost 0 bases and J lost 2, with 8 bases in between. Per the germline V gene, CDR1 is SGDLS and CDR2 is YYNGEE. CDR3 amino acids: CASSVAEVNYGYTF. CDR3 bases: TGTGCCAGCAGCGTAGCCGAGGTAAACTATGGCTACACCTTC.

The chain carries TRBV19 and TRBJ2-6; no clear D gene. Germline V lookup: CDR1 LNHDA, CDR2 SQIVND (reference sequence). V shed 1 base and J shed 0 bases, with 4 bases lying between them. The CDR3 spans 15 residues. This chain's CDR3 is CASSIGDSGANVLTF. The CDR3 bases are TGTGCCAGTAGTATAGGTGACTCTGGGGCCAACGTCCTGACTTTC.

V and J are TRBV30 and TRBJ2-7; the match to TRBD1 covers 7 bases. The CDR3 covers 13 residues. V was clipped by 6 bases and J by 2 bases; unmatched bases: 7. The germline V gene encodes CDR1 GTSNPN and CDR2 SVGIG (reference sequence). CDR3 sequence (DNA): TGTGCCTGTTCGACAGGGATAACCTACGAGCAGTACTTC. Amino acid sequence: CACSTGITYEQYF.

The CDR3 region has the DNA TGTGCCAGCAGCCCCCGGACTAGCGGGAACACAGATACGCAGTATTTT. This gives the protein CASSPRTSGNTDTQYF. V usage is TRBV2 and J usage is TRBJ2-3; 12 nucleotides match TRBD2. This CDR3 has 16 amino acids. CDR1 and CDR2 from the germline V gene are SNHLY and FYNNEI. Trimming at V came to 6 bases and at J to 2 bases, leaving 6 bases not matched to a gene.

The gene calls are TRBV5-1 and TRBJ2-5; TRBD2 might be the D (6 bases). The CDR3 runs 14 residues. Germline CDR1 and CDR2: SGHRS and YFSETQ. V lost 5 bases and J 3 bases, leaving 14 bases between the germline ends. The CDR3 nucleotides are TGCGCCAGCAGTCTACAGCCGGGGGAAGAGACCCAGTACTTC. Its translation: CASSLQPGEETQYF.

This clone was observed a handful of times. Distinct nucleotide sequences in the sample also encode this CDR3. V is TRBV30 and J is TRBJ2-5; no definite D call. V gave up 0 bases and J gave up 4 bases, with 6 bases separating them. The CDR3 has 12 residues. CDR1 and CDR2 (germline): GTSNPN, SVGIG (reference sequence). For the CDR3, the DNA is TGTGCCTGGAGTGTAGTCTTAGAGACCCAGTACTTC. This translates into CAWSVVLETQYF.

This clone turned up a few times. This chain links TRBV5-1 with TRBJ2-5, with 8 bases fitting TRBD1. V lost 3 bases to trimming and J lost 5 bases; unmatched junction nucleotides: 15. Per germline, CDR1 SGHRS and CDR2 YFSETQ. This CDR3 contains 17 residues. The CDR3 coding sequence is TGCGCCAGCAGCTCGCAGGGGGCGGAAAAATGGGGTGAGACCCAGTACTTC. Protein: CASSSQGAEKWGETQYF. Full variable domain (missing parts from reference TRBV5-1 and TRBJ2-5): KAGVTQTPRYLIKTRGQQVTLSCSPISGHRSVSWYQQTPGQGLQFLFEYFSETQRNKGNFPGRFSGRQFSNSRSEMNVSTLELGDSALYLCASSSQGAEKWGETQYFGPGTRLLVL.

The chain combines TRBV6-1 with TRBJ1-5; 8 bases match TRBD1. Germline V lookup: CDR1 MNHNS, CDR2 SASEGT. The CDR3 totals 14 residues. V shed 7 bases, J shed 5 bases, and the junction held 7 bases outside the gene matches. In DNA, the CDR3 is TGTGCCAGCATTATGGACAGGGTCGATCAGCCCCAGCATTTT. Its translation: CASIMDRVDQPQHF.

This clone has just a few counts. The chain combines TRBV21-1 with TRBJ2-7; the table calls TRBD1, which could not be checked here. TRBV21-1 is noted as a pseudogene. The CDR3 covers 13 residues. CDR3 nucleotide sequence: TGTGCCAGCAGTGGGGGCAATTCCTACGAGCAGTACTTC. Residues: CASSGGNSYEQYF.

The V call is TRBV7-2, the J call TRBJ2-7; D call uncertain. Germline CDR1 is SGHTA and CDR2 is FQGNSA. The CDR3 runs to 14 residues. The V and J ends lost 1 base and 0 bases respectively, with 7 bases between them. The CDR3 coding sequence is TGTGCCAGCAGCTTAGAGTCTCCCTCCTACGAGCAGTACTTC. Its translation is CASSLESPSYEQYF.

The J gene is TRBJ1-4, the V gene TRBV7-8, with a possible D match to TRBD1 (5 bases). V lost 9 bases and J 8 bases, leaving 19 bases between the germline ends. This CDR3 is 14 amino acids long. The germline V gene encodes CDR1 SGHVS and CDR2 FQNEAQ. This CDR3 is CASQAGQGLEKLFF. In nucleotides, the CDR3 is TGTGCCAGTCAAGCGGGGCAGGGTTTAGAAAAACTGTTTTTT.

This chain uses TRBV5-6 with TRBJ2-1; TRBD1 aligns across 7 bases. Germline V CDR1 and CDR2: SGHDT, YYEEEE. This CDR3 is 15 amino acids long. J was trimmed by 1 base and V by 0 bases; bases with no gene match: 1. In DNA, the CDR3 is TGTGCCAGCAGCTTGGAACAGGGGTCCTACAATGAGCAGTTCTTC. This encodes CASSLEQGSYNEQFF.

The J gene is TRBJ2-7, the V gene TRBV11-1; possibly TRBD2 for D (6 bases). Germline V gives CDR1 SGHAT, CDR2 FQDESV (reference sequence). The CDR3 runs to 12 residues. V was shortened by 3 bases and J by 3 bases, with 6 bases between the two germline ends. The CDR3 DNA reads as TGTGCCAGCAGCTTGGACTACTACGAGCAGTACTTC. It is translated as CASSLDYYEQYF. Drawing the rest from reference TRBV11-1 and TRBJ2-7, the complete variable domain is EAEVAQSPRYKITEKSQAVAFWCDPISGHATLYWYRQILGQGPELLVQFQDESVVDDSQLPKDRFSAERLKGVDSTLKIQPAELGDSAMYLCASSLDYYEQYFGPGTRLTVT.

This clone was counted a few times. The V call is TRBV4-1, the J call TRBJ1-1; the D gene is possibly TRBD1 (5 bases). The germline gives CDR1 MGHRA, CDR2 YSYEKL. V was trimmed by 0 bases and J by 0 bases, leaving 5 bases between them. This CDR3 spans 14 amino acids. CDR3 protein: CASSQDRVNTEAFF. CDR3 coding DNA: TGCGCCAGCAGCCAAGACAGGGTGAACACTGAAGCTTTCTTT.

This chain joins TRBV30 and TRBJ2-7, with 9 bases aligning to TRBD1. The CDR3 runs to 14 residues. Germline CDR1 reads GTSNPN; CDR2 reads SVGIG (reference sequence). The ends lost 0 bases at V and 8 bases at J; junction bases unmatched: 8. In DNA form, the CDR3 reads TGTGCCTGGAGTGTACGGGACAGGGTGCCAAAGCAGTACTTC. Translated: CAWSVRDRVPKQYF.

This clone was picked up a small number of times. The rearrangement uses TRBV7-6 and TRBJ1-1; tentative D call: TRBD1 (5 bases). Between the trimmed V and J ends, which lost 6 bases and 1 base, there was a span of 9 bases. From germline, CDR1 is SGHVS and CDR2 FNYEAQ. The CDR3 is 13 residues long. CDR3 nucleotide sequence: TGTGCCAGCAGACGTACAGGGAACACTGAAGCTTTCTTT. Residues: CASRRTGNTEAFF.

This chain links TRBV6-1 with TRBJ1-5; maybe TRBD1 (5 bases). The CDR3 contains 17 residues. Germline CDR1 is MNHNS and CDR2 is SASEGT. The V end lost 0 bases, the J end lost 0 bases, and 12 bases lay between the germline ends. This CDR3 reads CASSEAGDSFSNQPQHF. In DNA, the CDR3 is TGTGCCAGCAGTGAAGCAGGGGACTCCTTTAGCAATCAGCCCCAGCATTTT.

The chain has TRBV5-1 and TRBJ2-1; no reliable D call. V shed 0 bases and J shed 0 bases, with 10 bases lying between them. There are 16 residues in the CDR3. The germline V gene encodes CDR1 SGHRS and CDR2 YFSETQ. In DNA form, the CDR3 reads TGCGCCAGCAGCTTGGTGGCAGCCAGCTCCTACAATGAGCAGTTCTTC. This codes for CASSLVAASSYNEQFF.

The V call is TRBV30, the J call TRBJ1-2; 9 nucleotides match TRBD1. V lost 2 bases to trimming and J lost 8 bases; unmatched junction nucleotides: 9. Germline V gene data show CDR1 as GTSNPN and CDR2 as SVGIG (reference sequence). The CDR3 loop spans 14 amino acids. The CDR3 is CAWSSVRTGGGYTF. Here the CDR3 DNA reads TGTGCCTGGAGTTCAGTTCGAACAGGGGGCGGCTACACCTTC.

In its sample, this clone was seen a few times. The CDR3 spells CASSLQGGSTDTQYF. The DNA of the CDR3 is TGCGCCAGCAGCCTCCAGGGGGGGAGCACAGATACGCAGTATTTT. This chain connects TRBV5-1 to TRBJ2-3, with D perhaps given as TRBD1 or TRBD2 (7 bases each). Germline CDR1 reads SGHRS; CDR2 reads YFSETQ. The germline V and J ends were trimmed by 4 bases and 0 bases, with 12 bases remaining between them. The CDR3 is 15 residues long.

This chain connects TRBV6-5 to TRBJ1-5, with D unresolved. Trimming removed 4 bases from V and 11 bases from J, with 15 bases in between. CDR3 length: 13 amino acids. From germline, CDR1 is MNHEY and CDR2 SVGAGI. The CDR3 here is CASSSLRATAQHF. The CDR3 DNA follows: TGTGCCAGCAGTTCCCTCAGAGCCACGGCCCAGCATTTT.

This clone came up a few times. The V and J genes are TRBV5-6 and TRBJ2-4, with a tentative D call TRBD1 (6 bases). Germline CDR1 reads SGHDT; CDR2 reads YYEEEE. This CDR3 comprises 14 residues. V lost 4 bases, J lost 2 bases, and 10 bases lay in between. CDR3 amino acids: CASSHRDTKNIQYF. The DNA for the CDR3 is TGTGCCAGCAGCCACCGGGACACCAAAAACATTCAGTACTTC.

A word on this clone: The junction differs from germline at one of its ends, possibly a read error. The genes are TRBV14 and TRBJ2-2; D gene ambiguous. CDR3 size: 13 residues. The germline gives CDR1 SGHDN, CDR2 FVKESK. The CDR3: CASSKDLTGELFF. CDR3 DNA: TGTGCCAGCAGCAAAGACCTCACCGGGGAGCTGTTTTTT.